Shown below are 21 T cell receptor beta chains from a single sample sequenced in a study of early T cells in non-severe SARS-CoV-2 infection. TCRdb used MiXCR to reprocess the 5' RACE reads, holding one entry per CDR3 protein. The repertoire holds some 41,000 distinct CDR3 sequences, with about 23% as singletons. The sequenced sample was whole blood, obtained at baseline. The receptors stem from an adult who was a healthcare worker with PCR-confirmed SARS-CoV-2 infection or an uninfected control (not recorded which).

This clonotype was seen a handful of times. V is TRBV7-2 and J is TRBJ2-1; TRBD2 aligns across 10 bases. The germline V gene has CDR1 SGHTA and CDR2 FQGNSA. This CDR3 contains 14 residues. V shed 8 bases and J 10 bases; nucleotides not matched to a gene: 11. The CDR3 DNA is TGTGCCAGCTTAGTAAGCGGGGGGGCGTGGGAGCAGTTCTTC. Amino acids: CASLVSGGAWEQFF.

The sample holds many counts of this clonotype. The V gene is TRBV7-6, the J gene TRBJ2-7, with 7 bases lining up with TRBD1. Germline V gene sequence: CDR1 SGHVS, CDR2 FNYEAQ. This CDR3 has 14 residues. After removal of 5 bases from V and 0 bases from J, the junction contained 4 bases not matched to a gene. CDR3 bases: TGTGCCAGCAGCGGGACAGAGAGCTCCTACGAGCAGTACTTC. This translates into CASSGTESSYEQYF.

This rearrangement joins TRBV7-9 to TRBJ1-6; D not certain. Trimming left V 2 bases short and J 11 bases short, with 19 bases between. This CDR3 is built from 16 residues. Germline assignment: CDR1 SEHNR and CDR2 FQNEAQ (reference sequence). This CDR3 is CASSLSAQADGAPLHF. CDR3 coding DNA: TGTGCCAGCAGCTTATCGGCCCAAGCGGATGGGGCACCCCTCCACTTT. Looking up the rest from reference TRBV7-9 and TRBJ1-6 gives the full variable domain: DTGVSQNPRHKITKRGQNVTFRCDPISEHNRLYWYRQTLGQGPEFLTYFQNEAQLEKSRLLSDRFSAERPKGSFSTLEIQRTEQGDSAMYLCASSLSAQADGAPLHFGNGTRLTVT.

The rearrangement joins TRBV7-2 to TRBJ2-7; unclear D gene. The CDR3 length is 13 residues. Germline assignment: CDR1 SGHTA and CDR2 FQGNSA. Trimming shortened V by 4 bases and J by 5 bases, and 12 bases separated the two germline ends. The CDR3 DNA is TGTGCCAGCAGCTCGGGTAGTGCCAACGAGCAGTACTTC. It translates to CASSSGSANEQYF. Full variable domain (remainder filled in from reference TRBV7-2 and TRBJ2-7): GAGVSQSPSNKVTEKGKDVELRCDPISGHTALYWYRQSLGQGLEFLIYFQGNSAPDKSGLPSDRFSAERTGGSVSTLTIQRTQQEDSAVYLCASSSGSANEQYFGPGTRLTVT.

This clonotype was observed a few times. The rearrangement joins TRBV2 to TRBJ1-1; perhaps TRBD1 as D (6 bases). CDR3 length: 13 amino acids. The V gene's germline CDR1 is SNHLY and CDR2 FYNNEI. V lost 5 bases, J lost 6 bases, and 13 bases lay in between. The CDR3 is CASSKSGEAEAFF. CDR3 in DNA: TGTGCCAGCAGTAAGTCAGGGGAGGCTGAAGCTTTCTTT.

The rearrangement joins TRBV29-1 to TRBJ2-7; 7 bases fit TRBD2. J lost 3 bases, V lost 4 bases, and 6 bases had no gene match. This CDR3 has 13 amino acids. Germline values: CDR1 SQVTM, CDR2 ANQGSEA. Here the CDR3 reads CSVGAGARYEQYF. The CDR3 nucleotides are TGCAGCGTTGGGGCGGGAGCCCGCTACGAGCAGTACTTC.

V usage is TRBV20-1 and J usage is TRBJ1-5, with 9 bases matching TRBD1. Per the germline V gene, CDR1 is DFQATT and CDR2 is SNEGSKA (reference sequence). The CDR3 loop spans 14 amino acids. The trim removed 6 bases at V and 4 bases at J, leaving 7 bases unmatched. In DNA form, the CDR3 reads TGCAGTGCCGAGGGACAGGGAGTAAATCAGCCCCAGCATTTT. Translation gives CSAEGQGVNQPQHF.

This clonotype was found many times. The J gene is TRBJ1-1, the V gene TRBV5-1; D is unclear. CDR3 length equals 13 residues. V lost 5 bases and J lost 4, with 12 bases in between. Germline V gene lookup returns CDR1 SGHRS and CDR2 YFSETQ. DNA for the CDR3: TGCGCCAGCAGTTCGGCTGGCGCCACTGAAGCTTTCTTT. It is translated as CASSSAGATEAFF.

The V gene is TRBV7-2, the J gene TRBJ1-6; 8 nucleotides align to TRBD1. The CDR3 extends over 14 amino acids. CDR1 is SGHTA, CDR2 FQGNSA, per germline. V trimming: 1 base; J trimming: 8 bases; junction bases outside the gene matches: 1. This chain's CDR3 is CASSLDRGYSPLHF. In nucleotides, the CDR3 is TGTGCCAGCAGCTTAGACAGGGGGTATTCACCCCTCCACTTT.

The genes are TRBV12-3 or TRBV12-4 and TRBJ2-3; either TRBD1 or TRBD2 may fit D (5 bases each). CDR3 length: 14 residues. The V and J ends lost 3 bases and 1 base respectively, with 8 bases between them. The CDR3 DNA reads as TGTGCCAGCAGTTTGGGGACCCGCACAGATACGCAGTATTTT. It encodes CASSLGTRTDTQYF.

This clonotype has ten or more counts. The chain has TRBV14 and TRBJ2-1; 11 nucleotides align to TRBD2. The CDR3 runs to 16 residues. Germline-derived CDR1 and CDR2 are SGHDN and FVKESK. Trimming at V came to 1 base and at J to 7 bases, leaving 6 bases not matched to a gene. The CDR3 DNA reads as TGTGCCAGCAGCCAAGGGACTAGCGGGTTATCGAATGAGCAGTTCTTC. As protein: CASSQGTSGLSNEQFF.

CDR3 DNA: TGTGCCAGCAGCTGGGGGCCTAACAGGGGGAACAATGAGCAGTTCTTC. Translation: CASSWGPNRGNNEQFF. This sequence joins TRBV5-4 and TRBJ2-1, with 8 bases identical to TRBD1. Per germline, CDR1 SGHNT and CDR2 YYREEE (reference sequence). The J segment lost 5 bases and the V segment lost 3 bases, leaving 10 bases of the junction unmatched. This CDR3 has 16 residues.

The sample holds many counts of this clonotype. The chain carries TRBV2 and TRBJ2-3, with 7 bases aligning to TRBD2. The germline gives CDR1 SNHLY, CDR2 FYNNEI. The CDR3 sequence is 14 residues long. J was trimmed by 2 bases and V by 6 bases; bases with no gene match: 5. This CDR3 reads CASRGLNPTDTQYF. The CDR3 nucleotides are TGTGCCAGCAGGGGACTAAATCCCACAGATACGCAGTATTTT. Complete variable domain (other parts from reference TRBV2 and TRBJ2-3): EPEVTQTPSHQVTQMGQEVILRCVPISNHLYFYWYRQILGQKVEFLVSFYNNEISEKSEIFDDQFSVERPDGSNFTLKIRSTKLEDSAMYFCASRGLNPTDTQYFGPGTRLTVL.

This clonotype showed up just a few times. The chain combines TRBV29-1 with TRBJ1-1; possible D gene TRBD1, 6 bases. V was pared by 7 bases and J by 1 base, with 13 bases between. The germline V gene has CDR1 SQVTM and CDR2 ANQGSEA. This CDR3 comprises 13 residues. CDR3 protein: CSGGGHRNTEAFF. CDR3 bases: TGCAGCGGTGGGGGACACCGGAACACTGAAGCTTTCTTT.

The V gene is TRBV16, the J gene TRBJ1-5, with unresolved D. CDR3 size: 15 residues. CDR1 KGHSY and CDR2 FQNENV come from the germline V gene. The V and J ends lost 1 base and 6 bases respectively, with 13 bases between them. The CDR3 is CASSQFREVSQPQHF. Written as DNA, the CDR3 is TGTGCCAGCAGCCAATTCCGGGAGGTTAGTCAGCCCCAGCATTTT. Complete variable domain (other parts from reference TRBV16 and TRBJ1-5): GEEVAQTPKHLVRGEGQKAKLYCAPIKGHSYVFWYQQVLKNEFKFLISFQNENVFDETGMPKERFSAKCLPNSPCSLEIQATKLEDSAVYFCASSQFREVSQPQHFGDGTRLSIL.

This clonotype has a handful of counts. This chain links TRBV6-4 with TRBJ2-3; D is undetermined. There are 14 residues in the CDR3. The V gene lost 3 bases and the J gene lost 2 bases, with 9 bases spanning the gap. CDR1 is MRHNA and CDR2 is SNTAGT in the germline V gene. The chain's CDR3 is CASSERGSTDTQYF. The CDR3 coding sequence is TGTGCCAGCAGTGAGCGAGGTTCCACAGATACGCAGTATTTT.

The rearrangement links TRBV3-1 to TRBJ1-2, with no clear D. The CDR3 has 13 amino acids. Germline lookup yields CDR1 LGHDT and CDR2 YNNKEL (reference sequence). V shed 2 bases and J shed 4 bases, with 8 bases lying between them. The CDR3 nucleotides read TGTGCCAGCAGCCAACCAGGTGGCTATGGCTACACCTTC. This codes for CASSQPGGYGYTF.

This clonotype was found a few times. This chain uses TRBV12-3 or TRBV12-4 with TRBJ1-1, with a possible D match to TRBD1 (6 bases). The CDR3 runs to 11 residues. Trimming shortened V by 6 bases and J by 4 bases, and 6 bases separated the two germline ends. The chain's CDR3 is CASRGGTEAFF. The CDR3 region has the DNA TGTGCCAGCAGAGGGGGCACTGAAGCTTTCTTT.

V is TRBV20-1 and J is TRBJ2-7; the D is unclear. CDR1 DFQATT and CDR2 SNEGSKA come from the germline V gene (reference sequence). Trimming removed 3 bases at V and 3 bases at J, with 12 bases between. The CDR3 is 13 amino acids. CDR3 region: CSASPPTNYEQYF. CDR3 sequence (DNA): TGCAGTGCTAGTCCCCCCACAAACTACGAGCAGTACTTC.

There are a few counts of this clonotype. V gene TRBV7-9 combines with J gene TRBJ2-2, with a possible D match to TRBD1 (6 bases). Germline CDR1 reads SEHNR; CDR2 reads FQNEAQ (reference sequence). The CDR3 sequence is 14 residues long. Between the trimmed V and J ends, which lost 5 bases and 4 bases, there was a span of 11 bases. In DNA, the CDR3 is TGTGCCAGCAGCCCACAGGGTGCCACCGGGGAGCTGTTTTTT. It yields the protein CASSPQGATGELFF.

This clonotype was observed a single time. J is TRBJ1-5 and V is TRBV6-5, with D uncertain. With 5 bases removed from V and 0 bases from J, the gap between germline ends came to 8 bases. Germline V lookup: CDR1 MNHEY, CDR2 SVGAGI. The CDR3 consists of 14 residues. Written as DNA, the CDR3 is TGTGCCAGCAGTCCCGATTATAGCAATCAGCCCCAGCATTTT. Its protein product is CASSPDYSNQPQHF.